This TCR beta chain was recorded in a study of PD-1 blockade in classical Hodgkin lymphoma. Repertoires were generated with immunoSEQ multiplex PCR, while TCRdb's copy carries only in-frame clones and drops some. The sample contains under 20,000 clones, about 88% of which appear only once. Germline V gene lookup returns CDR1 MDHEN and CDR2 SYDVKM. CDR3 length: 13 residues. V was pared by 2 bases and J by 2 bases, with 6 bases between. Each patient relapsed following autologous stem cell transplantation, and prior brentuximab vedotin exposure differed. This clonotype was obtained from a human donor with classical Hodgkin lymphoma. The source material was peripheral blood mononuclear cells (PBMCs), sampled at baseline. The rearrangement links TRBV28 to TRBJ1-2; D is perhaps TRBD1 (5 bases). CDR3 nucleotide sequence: TGTGCCAGCAGTTTAGGGGGAAACTATGGCTACACCTTC. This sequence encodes CASSLGGNYGYTF.